This T cell receptor (beta chain) was observed in a study of blood T cells in healthy people across ages. Whole-study results and caveats: The unknown donor CMV status may have confounded expanded clonotype changes.

Using a J-beta primer mix together with a sample-barcoded 5' primer, a second PCR was run for roughly 6 to 11 cycles. Paired-end reads containing CDR3 totaled no fewer than 2.5 million for each sample. MiXCR, applied by TCRdb to the 5' RACE reads, yields one record per CDR3 protein. Of hundreds of thousands of distinct CDR3 sequences listed, 40% to 50% were seen once; the top ten hold around 23%. Worth noting for this clonotype: What it binds is unknown.

The CDR3 length is 15 residues. Trimming cost V 7 bases and J 2 bases, with 17 bases left between them. The germline V gene encodes CDR1 SGHTA and CDR2 FQGNSA. The sample comprised blood. The rearrangement joins TRBV7-2 to TRBJ2-5; D possibly uses TRBD1 or TRBD2 (8 bases each). This TCR was sampled from a man at least 80 years old in good health. CDR3 coding DNA: TGTGCCAGCACCCCAGGGGGCGGGGGGCAAGAGACCCAGTACTTC. Translating it yields CASTPGGGGQETQYF.